These 13 T cell receptor beta chains were sequenced from one sample in a study of regulatory T cells in long-lasting Graves disease. According to the study, TCR beta libraries were built with iRepertoire HTBI primers and CDR3-region Arm-PCR. TCRdb ran MiXCR on the multiplex PCR reads and lists one entry per CDR3 protein. This sample has 350,000 to 400,000 distinct CDR3 sequences; about 17% occur once, and the top ten carry around 20%. Regarding time point: newly diagnosed GD, antithyroid drugs for less than 3 months. Construction of the TCR library relied on RNA isolated from PBMCs. The data were also submitted as part of a second study, on T cells in Graves' hyperthyroidism and ophthalmopathy.

The input for sequencing was peripheral blood mononuclear cells (PBMCs), taken at new diagnosis, from a patient treated with antithyroid drugs. Receptors originate from a woman younger than 35 with Graves disease.

V gene TRBV6-9 combines with J gene TRBJ1-1; 7 bases are shared with TRBD1. J gave up 2 bases and V 7 bases, and 7 bases lay outside the gene matches. CDR1 is MNHGY, CDR2 SVAAGI, per germline. The length of the CDR3 is 14 residues. The chain's CDR3 is CASNYRGINTEAFF. Written as DNA, the CDR3 is TGTGCCAGCAATTACAGGGGAATCAACACTGAAGCTTTCTTT.

The chain is built from TRBV10-1 and TRBJ2-1; D call uncertain. Trimming shortened V by 4 bases and J by 9 bases, and 19 bases separated the two germline ends. The CDR3 runs to 15 residues. Germline values: CDR1 WNHNN, CDR2 SYGVQD (reference sequence). In DNA, the CDR3 is TGCGCCAGCAGTGGCAGCAGGATACTGGGCAGTGAGCAGTTCTTC. Translated, it gives CASSGSRILGSEQFF.

This clonotype was observed many times. The chain employs TRBV29-1 and TRBJ2-3; a possible D gene is TRBD1 (5 bases). V was shortened by 8 bases and J by 4 bases, with 13 bases between the two germline ends. The length of the CDR3 is 12 residues. CDR1 and CDR2 (germline): SQVTM, ANQGSEA. The CDR3 DNA follows: TGCAGCCTAAACCCCAGGGCAGATACGCAGTATTTT. Amino acid sequence: CSLNPRADTQYF.

The V and J genes are TRBV6-4 and TRBJ1-4; D gene uncertain. The CDR3 has 15 residues. Germline lookup yields CDR1 MRHNA and CDR2 SNTAGT. Deletions cut 5 bases from V and 6 bases from J, with 16 bases between. CDR3 in amino acids: CASSFIWEADEKLFF. CDR3 in DNA: TGTGCCAGCAGTTTCATCTGGGAGGCAGATGAAAAACTGTTTTTT.

The chain joins TRBV29-1 to TRBJ1-6, with 8 bases fitting TRBD1. V lost 5 bases to trimming and J lost 8 bases; unmatched junction nucleotides: 8. The germline V gene has CDR1 SQVTM and CDR2 ANQGSEA. CDR3 length: 14 residues. The CDR3 here is CSVRTGLTDSPLHF. The CDR3 region has the DNA TGCAGCGTTAGGACAGGGTTGACCGATTCACCCCTCCACTTT. Full variable domain (outside the CDR3, taken from reference TRBV29-1 and TRBJ1-6): SAVISQKPSRDICQRGTSLTIQCQVDSQVTMMFWYRQQPGQSLTLIATANQGSEATYESGFVIDKFPISRPNLTFSTLTVSNMSPEDSSIYLCSVRTGLTDSPLHFGNGTRLTVT.

The rearrangement links TRBV19 to TRBJ2-2, with D uncertain. Germline CDR1 reads LNHDA; CDR2 reads SQIVND (reference sequence). V shed 3 bases and J shed 4 bases, with 9 bases lying between them. The length of the CDR3 is 14 residues. The CDR3 DNA sequence: TGTGCCAGTAGTATTGGGGTAATCACCGGGGAGCTGTTTTTT. The encoded protein is CASSIGVITGELFF.

This clonotype was seen many times. The gene calls are TRBV28 and TRBJ2-2; possibly TRBD2 for D (6 bases). The germline V gene encodes CDR1 MDHEN and CDR2 SYDVKM. This CDR3 is built from 15 residues. V lost 3 bases to trimming and J lost 5 bases, with 13 bases between them. CDR3 residues: CASSFLSAGTGELFF. The DNA of the CDR3 is TGTGCCAGCAGTTTCCTTAGTGCGGGAACCGGGGAGCTGTTTTTT.

This clonotype was recorded at least ten times. This chain joins TRBV6-1 and TRBJ2-3; a weak D match, TRBD1 (6 bases). Germline V gene data show CDR1 as MNHNS and CDR2 as SASEGT. This CDR3 spans 16 amino acids. V was pared by 6 bases and J by 1 base, with 17 bases between. The CDR3 nucleotides are TGTGCCAGCAGAACAGACCAGGGGTTTCGCACAGATACGCAGTATTTT. It yields the protein CASRTDQGFRTDTQYF.

This clonotype was detected a few times. V is TRBV5-4 and J is TRBJ2-4; the D gene is possibly TRBD1 (5 bases). The CDR3 is made up of 14 amino acids. Germline CDR1 reads SGHNT; CDR2 reads YYREEE (reference sequence). V lost 2 bases to trimming and J lost 0 bases, with 6 bases between them. CDR3 residues: CASSFQGAKNIQYF. CDR3 nucleotides: TGTGCCAGCAGCTTTCAGGGAGCCAAAAACATTCAGTACTTC.

This clonotype was counted a single time. J is TRBJ1-6 and V is TRBV19; unclear D gene. The V end was cut by 10 bases, the J end by 10 bases, with 5 bases between. The germline gives CDR1 LNHDA, CDR2 SQIVND (reference sequence). This CDR3 comprises 9 residues. The DNA of the CDR3 is TGTGCCAACGGGTCACCCCTCCACTTT. Translation: CANGSPLHF.

This clonotype was observed a handful of times. The V and J genes are TRBV6-1 and TRBJ1-6, with TRBD1 matching 11 bases. CDR1 is MNHNS, CDR2 SASEGT, per germline. Germline trimming cut 6 bases from V and 1 base from J; bases unmatched to any gene: 2. The CDR3 runs to 16 residues. This CDR3 is CASSGTGGSYNSPLHF. CDR3 sequence (DNA): TGTGCCAGCAGCGGGACAGGGGGGTCCTATAATTCACCCCTCCACTTT.

The chain has TRBV27 and TRBJ1-1; maybe TRBD1 (6 bases). CDR1 and CDR2 (germline): MNHEY, SMNVEV (reference sequence). V was trimmed by 2 bases and J by 11 bases, leaving 24 bases between them. The CDR3 contains 16 residues. Written as DNA, the CDR3 is TGTGCCAGCAGTTTAGCCCCAGGGGCCTCACCCCGAGGCGCTTTCTTT. As protein: CASSLAPGASPRGAFF.

This clonotype was counted at least ten times. V is TRBV7-3 and J is TRBJ2-3; the D gene is possibly TRBD1 (6 bases). Germline CDR1 and CDR2: SGHTA and FQGTGA. V was cut by 8 bases and J by 3 bases, with 15 bases left in between. There are 14 residues in the CDR3. DNA of the CDR3: TGTGCCAGCGGCCCCTCCAGGGGTACAGATACGCAGTATTTT. Translated: CASGPSRGTDTQYF.